This T cell receptor beta chain was observed in a study of metastatic and nonmetastatic thyroid tumors. This clone has a count of ten or more. The entire patient cohort was treatment-naive prior to thyroid surgery. MiXCR re-clonotyped the PCR reads for TCRdb. The table lists more than 35,000 clones, roughly 15% of them singletons. This CDR3 region has 14 residues. Trimming cost V 4 bases and J 2 bases, with 11 bases left between them. Germline V gives CDR1 SGHRS, CDR2 YFSETQ. This clonotype was obtained from a male donor with papillary thyroid cancer or a benign thyroid nodule (not recorded which). Some clones in this sample may be carry-over from other donors' samples. The chain links TRBV5-1 to TRBJ2-3; unclear D gene. Sequenced material: blood. This CDR3 reads CASSVGKPTDTQYF. The CDR3 bases are TGCGCCAGCAGCGTGGGAAAGCCCACAGATACGCAGTATTTT.